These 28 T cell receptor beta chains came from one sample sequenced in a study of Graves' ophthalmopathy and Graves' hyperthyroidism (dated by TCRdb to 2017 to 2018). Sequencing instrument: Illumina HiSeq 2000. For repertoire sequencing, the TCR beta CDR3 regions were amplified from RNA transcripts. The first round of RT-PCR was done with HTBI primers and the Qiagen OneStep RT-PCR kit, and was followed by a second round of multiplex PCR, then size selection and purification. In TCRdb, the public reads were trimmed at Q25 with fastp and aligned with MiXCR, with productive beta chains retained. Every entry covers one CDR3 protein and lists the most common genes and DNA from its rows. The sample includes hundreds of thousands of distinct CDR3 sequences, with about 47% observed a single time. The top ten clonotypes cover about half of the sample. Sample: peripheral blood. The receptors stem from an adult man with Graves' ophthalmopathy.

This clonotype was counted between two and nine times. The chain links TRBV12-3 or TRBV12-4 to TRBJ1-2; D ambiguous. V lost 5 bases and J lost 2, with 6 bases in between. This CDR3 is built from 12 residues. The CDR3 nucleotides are TGTGCCAGCAGTCCCCAAAACTATGGCTACACCTTC. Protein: CASSPQNYGYTF.

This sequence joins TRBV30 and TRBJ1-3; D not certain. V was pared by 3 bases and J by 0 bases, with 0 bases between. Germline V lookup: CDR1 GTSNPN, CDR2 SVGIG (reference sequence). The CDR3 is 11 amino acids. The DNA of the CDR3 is TGTGCCTGGAGCTCTGGAAACACCATATATTTT. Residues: CAWSSGNTIYF.

CDR3: CASSRQGNDEQYF. As DNA, the CDR3 is TGTGCCAGCAGTCGGCAGGGGAACGACGAGCAGTACTTC. The chain couples TRBV12-3 or TRBV12-4 to TRBJ2-7; D perhaps matches TRBD1 (6 bases). V lost 5 bases and J 5 bases, leaving 13 bases between the germline ends. The CDR3 contains 13 residues.

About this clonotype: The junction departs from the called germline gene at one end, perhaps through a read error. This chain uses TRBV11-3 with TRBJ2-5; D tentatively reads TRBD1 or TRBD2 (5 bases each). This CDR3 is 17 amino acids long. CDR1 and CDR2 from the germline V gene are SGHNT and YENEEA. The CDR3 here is CASGLTGTEVLVETQYF. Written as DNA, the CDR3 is TGTGCCAGCGGCTTAACGGGGACGGAAGTCTTGGTGGAGACCCAGTACTTC.

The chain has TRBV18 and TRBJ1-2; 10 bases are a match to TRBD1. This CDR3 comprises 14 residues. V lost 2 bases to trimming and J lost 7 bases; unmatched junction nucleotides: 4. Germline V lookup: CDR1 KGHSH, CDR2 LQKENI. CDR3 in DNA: TGTGCCAGCTCACCAAACCGGGACAGGGGTGGCTACACCTTC. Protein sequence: CASSPNRDRGGYTF.

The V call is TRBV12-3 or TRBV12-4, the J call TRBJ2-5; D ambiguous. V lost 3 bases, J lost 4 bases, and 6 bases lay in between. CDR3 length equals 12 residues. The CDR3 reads CASSFWGETQYF. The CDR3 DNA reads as TGTGCCAGCAGTTTTTGGGGAGAGACCCAGTACTTC.

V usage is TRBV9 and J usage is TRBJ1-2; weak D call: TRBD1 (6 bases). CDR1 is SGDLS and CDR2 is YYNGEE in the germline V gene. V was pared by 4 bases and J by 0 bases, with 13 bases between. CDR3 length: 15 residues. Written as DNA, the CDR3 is TGTGCCAGCAGCTTCGTGACAGGAGCTAACTATGGCTACACCTTC. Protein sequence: CASSFVTGANYGYTF.

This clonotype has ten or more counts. As DNA, the CDR3 is TGTGCCATCAGTGATATGAGGAGTATCTATGGCTACACCTTC. Amino acids: CAISDMRSIYGYTF. The chain combines TRBV10-3 with TRBJ1-2, with unresolved D. Germline lookup yields CDR1 ENHRY and CDR2 SYGVKD. V gave up 3 bases and J gave up 4 bases, with 12 bases separating them. The CDR3 is 14 amino acids.

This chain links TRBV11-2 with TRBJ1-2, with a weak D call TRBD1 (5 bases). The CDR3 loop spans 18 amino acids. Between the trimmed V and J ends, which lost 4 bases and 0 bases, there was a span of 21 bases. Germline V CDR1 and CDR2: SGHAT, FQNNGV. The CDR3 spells CASSSIGGTTISNYGYTF. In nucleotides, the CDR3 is TGTGCCAGCAGCTCAATAGGCGGGACCACTATTTCTAACTATGGCTACACCTTC. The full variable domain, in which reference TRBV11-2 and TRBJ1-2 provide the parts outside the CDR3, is EAGVAQSPRYKIIEKRQSVAFWCNPISGHATLYWYQQILGQGPKLLIQFQNNGVVDDSQLPKDRFSAERLKGVDSTLKIQPAKLEDSAVYLCASSSIGGTTISNYGYTFGSGTRLTVV.

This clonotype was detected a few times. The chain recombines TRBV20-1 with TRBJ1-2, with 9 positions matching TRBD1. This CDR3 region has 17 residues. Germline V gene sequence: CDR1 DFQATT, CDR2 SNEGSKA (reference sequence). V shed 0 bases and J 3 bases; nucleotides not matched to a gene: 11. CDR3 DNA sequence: TGCAGTGCTAGAGATTTTGCGGACAGGGGAGCACACTATGGCTACACCTTC. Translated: CSARDFADRGAHYGYTF.

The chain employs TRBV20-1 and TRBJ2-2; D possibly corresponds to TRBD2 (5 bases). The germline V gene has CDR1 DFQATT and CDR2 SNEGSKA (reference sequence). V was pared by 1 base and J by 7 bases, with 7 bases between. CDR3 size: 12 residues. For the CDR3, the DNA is TGCAGTGCTAGAGGCGGAGGCGGGGAGCTGTTTTTT. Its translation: CSARGGGGELFF.

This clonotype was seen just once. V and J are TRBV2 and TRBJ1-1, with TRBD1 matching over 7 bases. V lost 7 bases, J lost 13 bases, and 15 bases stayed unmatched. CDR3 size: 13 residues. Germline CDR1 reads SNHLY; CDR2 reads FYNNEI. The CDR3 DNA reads TGTGCCAGCATGACAGGGACACAACCTTCCGATTTCTTT. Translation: CASMTGTQPSDFF.

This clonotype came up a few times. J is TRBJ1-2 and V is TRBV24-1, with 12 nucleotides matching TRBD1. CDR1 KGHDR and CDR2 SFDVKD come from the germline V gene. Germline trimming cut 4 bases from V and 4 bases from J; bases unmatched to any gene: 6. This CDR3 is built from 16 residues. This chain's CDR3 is CATSDKGQGAPYGYTF. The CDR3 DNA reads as TGTGCCACCAGTGACAAGGGACAGGGGGCCCCCTATGGCTACACCTTC.

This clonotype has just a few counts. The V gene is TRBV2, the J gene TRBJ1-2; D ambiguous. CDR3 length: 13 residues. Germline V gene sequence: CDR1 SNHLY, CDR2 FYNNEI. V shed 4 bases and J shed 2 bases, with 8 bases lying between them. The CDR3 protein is CASSAATNYGYTF. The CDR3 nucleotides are TGTGCCAGCAGTGCGGCGACGAACTATGGCTACACCTTC.

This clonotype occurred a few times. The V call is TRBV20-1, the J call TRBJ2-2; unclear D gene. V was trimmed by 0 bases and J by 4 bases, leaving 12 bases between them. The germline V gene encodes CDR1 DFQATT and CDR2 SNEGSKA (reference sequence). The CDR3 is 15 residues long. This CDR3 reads CSARDGESFTGELFF. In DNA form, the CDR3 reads TGCAGTGCTAGAGATGGAGAAAGTTTCACCGGGGAGCTGTTTTTT.

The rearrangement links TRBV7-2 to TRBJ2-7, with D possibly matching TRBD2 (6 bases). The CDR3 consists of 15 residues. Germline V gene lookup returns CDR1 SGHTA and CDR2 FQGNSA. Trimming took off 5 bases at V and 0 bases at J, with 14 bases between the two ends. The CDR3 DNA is TGTGCCAGCAGCCGGGACTCCGGGGGCTCCTACGAGCAGTACTTC. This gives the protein CASSRDSGGSYEQYF. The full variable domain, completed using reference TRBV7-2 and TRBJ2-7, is GAGVSQSPSNKVTEKGKDVELRCDPISGHTALYWYRQSLGQGLEFLIYFQGNSAPDKSGLPSDRFSAERTGGSVSTLTIQRTQQEDSAVYLCASSRDSGGSYEQYFGPGTRLTVT.

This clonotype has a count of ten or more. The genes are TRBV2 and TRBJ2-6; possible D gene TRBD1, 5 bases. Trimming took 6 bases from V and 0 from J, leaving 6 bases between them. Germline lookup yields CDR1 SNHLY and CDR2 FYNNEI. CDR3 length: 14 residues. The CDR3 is CASRDSSGANVLTF. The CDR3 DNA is TGTGCCAGCAGAGACAGCTCTGGGGCCAACGTCCTGACTTTC.

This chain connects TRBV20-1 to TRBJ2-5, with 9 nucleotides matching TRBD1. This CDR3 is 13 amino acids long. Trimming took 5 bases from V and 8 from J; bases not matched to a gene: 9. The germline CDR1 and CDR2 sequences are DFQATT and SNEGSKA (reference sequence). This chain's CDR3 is CSAVRTGEETQYF. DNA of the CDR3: TGCAGTGCTGTAAGGACAGGGGAGGAAACCCAGTACTTC.

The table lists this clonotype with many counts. DNA of the CDR3: TGTGCCAGCAGTGAATATCACCGGGGATCCGAGACCCAGTACTTC. Its translation: CASSEYHRGSETQYF. The gene calls are TRBV25-1 and TRBJ2-5; TRBD2 might be the D (5 bases). CDR3 length equals 15 residues. V was clipped by 0 bases and J by 5 bases, with 13 bases between them. Germline assignment: CDR1 MGHDK and CDR2 SYGVNS.

In DNA, the CDR3 is TGTGCCAGCAGCTTAGGGACAGGGATAGAACCCCTCCACTTT. Amino acid sequence: CASSLGTGIEPLHF. The rearrangement joins TRBV7-9 to TRBJ1-6; 8 bases agree with TRBD1. V shed 1 base and J 12 bases; nucleotides not matched to a gene: 5. CDR1 is SEHNR, CDR2 FQNEAQ, per germline (reference sequence). The CDR3 is made up of 14 amino acids.

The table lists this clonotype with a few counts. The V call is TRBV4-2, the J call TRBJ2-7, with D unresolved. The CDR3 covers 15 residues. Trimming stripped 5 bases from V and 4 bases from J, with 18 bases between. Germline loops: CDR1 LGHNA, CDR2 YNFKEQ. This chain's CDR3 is CASSLTTLDKYEQYF. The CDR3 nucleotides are TGTGCCAGCAGCTTAACAACCCTAGACAAATACGAGCAGTACTTC.

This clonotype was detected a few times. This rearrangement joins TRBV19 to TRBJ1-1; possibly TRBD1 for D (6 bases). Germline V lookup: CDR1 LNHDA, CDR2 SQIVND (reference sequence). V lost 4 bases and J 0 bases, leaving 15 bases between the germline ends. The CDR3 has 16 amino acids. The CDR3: CASSRTARHMNTEAFF. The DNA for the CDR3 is TGTGCCAGTAGTAGGACAGCCAGACATATGAACACTGAAGCTTTCTTT.

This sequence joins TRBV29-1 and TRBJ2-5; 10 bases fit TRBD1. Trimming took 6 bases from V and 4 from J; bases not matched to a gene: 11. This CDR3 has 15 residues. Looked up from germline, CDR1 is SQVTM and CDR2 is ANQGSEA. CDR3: CSVSSGTGDPETQYF. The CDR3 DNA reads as TGCAGCGTATCCTCAGGGACAGGGGACCCAGAGACCCAGTACTTC.

The CDR3 here is CASIRNTEAFF. CDR3 DNA sequence: TGTGCCAGTATTAGGAACACTGAAGCTTTCTTT. The chain carries TRBV19 and TRBJ1-1; D remains ambiguous. Germline assignment: CDR1 LNHDA and CDR2 SQIVND (reference sequence). The CDR3 covers 11 residues. V dropped 7 bases and J dropped 1 base, with 4 bases sitting between them.

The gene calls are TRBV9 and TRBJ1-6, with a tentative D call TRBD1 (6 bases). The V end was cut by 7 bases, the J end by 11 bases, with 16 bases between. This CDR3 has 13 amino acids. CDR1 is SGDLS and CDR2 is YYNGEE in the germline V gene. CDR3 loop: CASSPGERAPLHF. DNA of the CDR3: TGTGCCAGCTCACCAGGGGAAAGGGCACCCCTCCACTTT.

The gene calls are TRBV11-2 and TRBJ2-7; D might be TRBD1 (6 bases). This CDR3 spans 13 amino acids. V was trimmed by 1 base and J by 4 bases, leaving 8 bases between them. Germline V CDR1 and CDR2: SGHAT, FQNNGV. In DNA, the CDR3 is TGTGCCAGCAGCTTAGTCACAGGGTACGAGCAGTACTTC. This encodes CASSLVTGYEQYF.

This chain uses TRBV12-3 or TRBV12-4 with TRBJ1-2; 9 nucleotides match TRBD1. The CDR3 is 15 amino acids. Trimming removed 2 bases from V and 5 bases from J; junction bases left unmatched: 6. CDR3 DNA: TGTGCCAGCAGTTTACTCCGGGACAGGGCATATGGCTACACCTTC. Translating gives CASSLLRDRAYGYTF.

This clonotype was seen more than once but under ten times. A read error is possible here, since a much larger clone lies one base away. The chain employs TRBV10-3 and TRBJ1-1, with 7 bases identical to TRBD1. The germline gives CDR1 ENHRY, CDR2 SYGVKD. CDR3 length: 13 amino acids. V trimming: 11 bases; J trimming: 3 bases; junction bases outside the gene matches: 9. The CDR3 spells CAVTRGEDTEAFF. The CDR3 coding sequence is TGTGCCGTGACCAGGGGGGAGGACACTGAAGCTTTCTTT.